These 14 T cell receptor beta chains originate from one sample sequenced in a study of vaccination and CD4 T cells after COVID-19. The Oncomine TCR Beta short-read assay generated sequence data from the DNA of cultured CD4+ T cells. TCRdb used MiXCR to reprocess the PCR reads, holding one entry per CDR3 protein. Of about 7,100 distinct CDR3 sequences listed, 55% to 75% are singletons. No cognate antigen is known for these TCRs. The treatment was: approximately nine-day PBMC culture with coronavirus spike peptide pools or control peptides (ViraFEST assay). Source material: CD4+ T cells from blood, cultured in vitro. Receptors originate from a human donor who had recovered from COVID-19.

V is TRBV6-5 and J is TRBJ2-5, with 12 bases aligning to TRBD2. Per the germline V gene, CDR1 is MNHEY and CDR2 is SVGAGI. J lost 4 bases, V lost 1 base, and 4 bases had no gene match. The CDR3 runs to 16 residues. The chain's CDR3 is CASSYFLAGGGETQYF. The CDR3 coding sequence is TGTGCCAGCAGTTACTTCCTAGCGGGAGGGGGAGAGACCCAGTACTTC.

This clonotype was seen only a few times. This sequence joins TRBV7-8 and TRBJ2-1; no reliable D call. This CDR3 region has 13 residues. Trimming left V 4 bases short and J 3 bases short, with 7 bases between. Germline lookup yields CDR1 SGHVS and CDR2 FQNEAQ. The CDR3 reads CASSSTNYNEQFF. The CDR3 DNA reads as TGTGCCAGCAGCTCAACCAACTACAATGAGCAGTTCTTC.

V usage is TRBV20-1 and J usage is TRBJ2-7; tentative D call: TRBD1 (5 bases). Germline CDR1 reads DFQATT; CDR2 reads SNEGSKA (reference sequence). Trimming pared 0 bases from V and 4 bases from J, leaving 22 bases between. The CDR3 extends over 17 amino acids. CDR3 in DNA: TGCAGTGCTAGAGATATGTATGTGAGTGGGGCAGAATACGAGCAGTACTTC. Residues: CSARDMYVSGAEYEQYF.

The rearrangement links TRBV7-9 to TRBJ1-2; possibly TRBD1 for D (6 bases). The CDR3 runs 13 residues. Trimming cost V 2 bases and J 6 bases, with 10 bases left between them. Germline assignment: CDR1 SEHNR and CDR2 FQNEAQ (reference sequence). The CDR3 DNA reads as TGTGCCAGCAGCTTACAGGGGTCCGATGGCTACACCTTC. It specifies CASSLQGSDGYTF.

This clonotype was found a few times. This chain connects TRBV5-1 to TRBJ1-4; D unresolved. Trimming left V 0 bases short and J 12 bases short, with 9 bases between. The CDR3 consists of 12 residues. The germline V gene encodes CDR1 SGHRS and CDR2 YFSETQ. The CDR3 reads CASSLEGSQLFF. CDR3 sequence (DNA): TGCGCCAGCAGCTTGGAGGGCAGTCAACTGTTTTTT.

The count of this clonotype is one. The DNA for the CDR3 is TGTGCCAGCAGCTTATCGTTAGGGGATTCACCCCTCCACTTT. It yields the protein CASSLSLGDSPLHF. The rearrangement links TRBV7-3 to TRBJ1-6; D is perhaps TRBD1 (5 bases). Germline loops: CDR1 SGHTA, CDR2 FQGTGA. Trimming took off 2 bases at V and 8 bases at J, with 10 bases between the two ends. The CDR3 loop spans 14 amino acids.

V and J are TRBV21-1 and TRBJ2-1; the DNA was not compared with TRBD2, the D call given in the table. TRBV21-1 is tagged as a pseudogene. CDR3 length: 21 amino acids. The CDR3 loop reads CASSKYVGRLAGGGYGNEQFF. The CDR3, as DNA: TGTGCCAGCAGCAAATATGTAGGTCGGCTAGCGGGAGGAGGCTATGGTAATGAGCAGTTCTTC.

This chain connects TRBV6-1 to TRBJ2-1; TRBD1 matches 9 bases. After removal of 2 bases from V and 8 bases from J, the junction contained 4 bases not matched to a gene. The CDR3 is made up of 14 amino acids. Germline assignment: CDR1 MNHNS and CDR2 SASEGT. The CDR3 sequence is CASSERYRGHEQFF. In nucleotides, the CDR3 is TGTGCCAGCAGTGAACGGTACAGGGGGCATGAGCAGTTCTTC.

This clonotype showed up just a few times. The rearrangement links TRBV20-1 to TRBJ1-6, with TRBD1 matching over 9 bases. V trimming: 0 bases; J trimming: 7 bases; junction bases outside the gene matches: 4. CDR3 length equals 15 residues. Per germline, CDR1 DFQATT and CDR2 SNEGSKA (reference sequence). The CDR3 loop reads CSARDRDRGNSPLHF. DNA for the CDR3: TGCAGTGCTAGAGATCGCGACAGGGGGAATTCACCCCTCCACTTT.

This clonotype was detected only a few times. The V gene is TRBV6-1, the J gene TRBJ2-5; D possibly matches TRBD1 or TRBD2 (5 bases each). Trimming left V 6 bases short and J 4 bases short, with 12 bases between. CDR1 and CDR2 from the germline V gene are MNHNS and SASEGT. The CDR3 length is 13 residues. The CDR3 protein is CASRWGRGETQYF. CDR3 DNA sequence: TGTGCCAGCAGGTGGGGACGTGGAGAGACCCAGTACTTC.

The genes are TRBV6-1 and TRBJ1-4; D possibly corresponds to TRBD1 (5 bases). The V end lost 4 bases, the J end lost 6 bases, and 12 bases lay between the germline ends. This CDR3 is 14 amino acids long. Germline assignment: CDR1 MNHNS and CDR2 SASEGT. The CDR3 region is CASSGQQGYEKLFF. The CDR3 DNA is TGTGCCAGCAGTGGGCAGCAGGGTTATGAAAAACTGTTTTTT.

For the CDR3, the DNA is TGTGCCACCAGTAAATTGGTAGGGAACGCTTTCTTT. Protein product: CATSKLVGNAFF. V is TRBV24-1 and J is TRBJ1-1; no clear D. Germline CDR1 reads KGHDR; CDR2 reads SFDVKD. Trimming left V 6 bases short and J 11 bases short, with 15 bases between. This CDR3 is built from 12 residues.

The chain is built from TRBV20-1 and TRBJ2-7; TRBD1 might be the D (5 bases). Germline values: CDR1 DFQATT, CDR2 SNEGSKA (reference sequence). Trimming took off 6 bases at V and 3 bases at J, with 12 bases between the two ends. The CDR3 sequence is 12 residues long. The DNA of the CDR3 is TGCAGTGCCACCACAGGATTCTACGAGCAGTACTTC. Protein sequence: CSATTGFYEQYF.

The rearrangement joins TRBV7-3 to TRBJ2-1; 11 bases map to TRBD2. Trimming at V came to 8 bases and at J to 6 bases, leaving 6 bases not matched to a gene. Germline V gene data show CDR1 as SGHTA and CDR2 as FQGTGA. The CDR3 has 14 residues. The CDR3 reads CASRSGGASNEQFF. The CDR3 DNA is TGTGCCAGCCGTAGCGGGGGGGCGTCCAATGAGCAGTTCTTC. Using reference TRBV7-3 and TRBJ2-1 for the parts outside the CDR3, the full variable domain is GAGVSQTPSNKVTEKGKYVELRCDPISGHTALYWYRQSLGQGPEFLIYFQGTGAADDSGLPNDRFFAVRPEGSVSTLKIQRTERGDSAVYLCASRSGGASNEQFFGPGTRLTVL.